This passage covers 31 T cell receptor beta chains from one sample sequenced in a study of cytomegalovirus exposure and HLA in healthy donors. A multiplex PCR was run with 60 Vbeta primers and 13 Jbeta primers. Produced via immunoSEQ multiplex PCR; TCRdb's table is partial and in-frame only. The data hold approximately 130,000 clones, with roughly four fifths observed a single time. Sequenced sample: PBMCs. Source of these receptors: a woman between 40 and 50 years old in good health and CMV-seropositive.

The chain joins TRBV6-6 to TRBJ1-2; 9 positions agree with TRBD1. The CDR3 is 13 residues long. CDR1 and CDR2 from the germline V gene are MNHNY and SVGAGI (reference sequence). The V gene end was trimmed by 4 bases and the J gene end by 8 bases; junction bases not matched to a gene: 5. CDR3 DNA: TGTGCCAGCAGTTTAGGGACAGGGAACGGCTACACCTTC. As protein: CASSLGTGNGYTF.

This clone has a handful of counts. The chain is built from TRBV9 and TRBJ2-2; TRBD1 aligns across 9 bases. Trimming cost V 3 bases and J 6 bases; bases outside gene matches: 3. This CDR3 has 14 residues. Germline-derived CDR1 and CDR2 are SGDLS and YYNGEE. The CDR3 nucleotides are TGTGCCAGCAGCGGGGACAGGGTATCCGGGGAGCTGTTTTTT. It specifies CASSGDRVSGELFF.

The chain employs TRBV28 and TRBJ2-5, with 7 nucleotides matching TRBD2. Per germline, CDR1 MDHEN and CDR2 SYDVKM. The V and J ends lost 2 bases and 9 bases, in that order; junction bases with no gene match: 9. This CDR3 spans 14 amino acids. This CDR3 reads CASSLTSAPWAQYF. The CDR3 DNA reads TGTGCCAGCAGTTTAACTAGCGCTCCATGGGCCCAGTACTTC.

The J gene is TRBJ1-1, the V gene TRBV10-1; weak D call: TRBD1 (5 bases). The CDR3 is 13 residues long. Germline lookup yields CDR1 WNHNN and CDR2 SYGVQD (reference sequence). Trimming removed 4 bases from V and 3 bases from J, with 9 bases in between. The CDR3 is CASSGSGDTEAFF. The DNA for the CDR3 is TGCGCCAGCAGTGGATCGGGGGACACTGAAGCTTTCTTT.

The J gene is TRBJ1-4, the V gene TRBV11-2, with D tentatively TRBD1 (6 bases). Trimming took 0 bases from V and 8 from J, leaving 16 bases between them. The CDR3 is 16 amino acids. CDR1 SGHAT and CDR2 FQNNGV come from the germline V gene. CDR3 in amino acids: CASSLETGSFQEKLFF. The CDR3 DNA reads TGTGCCAGCAGCTTAGAAACAGGGTCCTTTCAGGAAAAACTGTTTTTT.

The chain has TRBV9 and TRBJ2-3; 7 positions match TRBD1. The CDR3 length is 15 residues. The V segment lost 2 bases and the J segment 1 base; nucleotides outside the gene matches: 4. Germline loops: CDR1 SGDLS, CDR2 YYNGEE. CDR3 in amino acids: CASSVRGRGTDTQYF. The CDR3 DNA sequence: TGTGCCAGCAGCGTGAGGGGGCGAGGCACAGATACGCAGTATTTT. The full variable domain, its missing parts supplied by reference TRBV9 and TRBJ2-3, is DSGVTQTPKHLITATGQRVTLRCSPRSGDLSVYWYQQSLDQGLQFLIQYYNGEERAKGNILERFSAQQFPDLHSELNLSSLELGDSALYFCASSVRGRGTDTQYFGPGTRLTVL.

V and J are TRBV16 and TRBJ1-1, with a possible D match to TRBD1 (6 bases). The CDR3 length is 15 residues. Germline V lookup: CDR1 KGHSY, CDR2 FQNENV. Trimming left V 5 bases short and J 1 base short, with 14 bases between. CDR3 in DNA: TGTGCCAGCAGCGGCTTGGGGGCGGAGAACACTGAAGCTTTCTTT. This translates into CASSGLGAENTEAFF.

The V and J genes are TRBV25-1 and TRBJ1-4; tentatively, D is TRBD1 (6 bases). The CDR3 extends over 15 amino acids. Trimming took off 5 bases at V and 4 bases at J, with 14 bases between the two ends. The germline V gene has CDR1 MGHDK and CDR2 SYGVNS. The CDR3 coding sequence is TGTGCCAGCAGTTCGCCTGGACAGATTAATGAAAAACTGTTTTTT. Protein sequence: CASSSPGQINEKLFF.

This rearrangement joins TRBV19 to TRBJ1-1; 8 positions match TRBD1. CDR3 length: 13 amino acids. Germline-derived CDR1 and CDR2 are LNHDA and SQIVND (reference sequence). Trimming removed 3 bases from V and 4 bases from J; junction bases left unmatched: 1. DNA of the CDR3: TGTGCCAGTAGTATTCAGGGGGCCACTGAAGCTTTCTTT. It is translated as CASSIQGATEAFF. Drawing the rest from reference TRBV19 and TRBJ1-1, the complete variable domain is DGGITQSPKYLFRKEGQNVTLSCEQNLNHDAMYWYRQDPGQGLRLIYYSQIVNDFQKGDIAEGYSVSREKKESFPLTVTSAQKNPTAFYLCASSIQGATEAFFGQGTRLTVV.

On this clone: At one end, the junction sequence differs from germline, possibly due to a read error. The chain is built from TRBV30 and TRBJ2-7, with a possible D match to TRBD2 (5 bases). The germline CDR1 and CDR2 sequences are GTSNPN and SVGIG (reference sequence). CDR3 length: 10 amino acids. This chain's CDR3 is CAPGFDEQYF. CDR3 bases: TGCGCCCCGGGATTCGACGAGCAGTACTTC. Combining the CDR3 with reference TRBV30 and TRBJ2-7 gives the whole variable domain SQTIHQWPATLVQPVGSPLSLECTVEGTSNPNLYWYRQAAGRGLQLLFYSVGIGQISSEVPQNLSASRPQDRQFILSSKKLLLSDSGFYLCAPGFDEQYFGPGTRLTVT.

This clone appeared once. This is likely a read error, given that the CDR3 carries no conserved phenylalanine or tryptophan at its end. CDR3 residues: CSVDRTDGYTS. Written as DNA, the CDR3 is TGCAGCGTTGATAGGACAGATGGCTACACCTCC. The gene calls are TRBV29-1 and TRBJ1-2, with D possibly matching TRBD1 (6 bases). The V and J ends lost 3 bases and 6 bases respectively, with 8 bases between them. CDR3 length equals 11 residues. In germline, CDR1 is SQVTM, CDR2 ANQGSEA.

The chain couples TRBV7-6 to TRBJ2-2, with 10 bases fitting TRBD2. CDR1 is SGHVS, CDR2 FNYEAQ, per germline. V gave up 4 bases and J gave up 0 bases; unmatched junction bases: 8. This CDR3 has 18 amino acids. The CDR3 nucleotides are TGTGCCAGCAGCTCTACCGGGACTAGCGCCGCGAACACCGGGGAGCTGTTTTTT. Its translation: CASSSTGTSAANTGELFF.

V is TRBV27 and J is TRBJ1-2; TRBD1 aligns across 9 bases. CDR3 length: 19 residues. Trimming at V came to 6 bases and at J to 4 bases, leaving 21 bases not matched to a gene. The germline gives CDR1 MNHEY, CDR2 SMNVEV (reference sequence). CDR3 region: CASSVRNPLTGGQGYGYTF. The CDR3 DNA follows: TGTGCCAGCAGCGTCCGTAACCCACTGACAGGGGGGCAAGGCTATGGCTACACCTTC.

The V call is TRBV11-2, the J call TRBJ2-1, with 13 bases aligning to TRBD2. The V and J ends lost 5 bases and 5 bases, in that order; junction bases with no gene match: 3. Germline assignment: CDR1 SGHAT and CDR2 FQNNGV. The CDR3 totals 15 residues. The CDR3 sequence is CASSAGLAGHNEQFF. DNA for the CDR3: TGTGCCAGCAGCGCGGGACTAGCGGGACACAATGAGCAGTTCTTC.

The J gene is TRBJ2-1, the V gene TRBV2, with D hard to call. V dropped 9 bases and J dropped 9 bases, with 15 bases sitting between them. Germline loops: CDR1 SNHLY, CDR2 FYNNEI. This CDR3 comprises 12 residues. The CDR3 DNA reads TGTGCCAGTAACCTAATTAGCCTTGAGCAGTTCTTC. Protein product: CASNLISLEQFF.

The J gene is TRBJ2-7, the V gene TRBV7-2; 8 bases are shared with TRBD2. Trimming took 1 base from V and 4 from J; bases not matched to a gene: 9. Germline CDR1 SGHTA, CDR2 FQGNSA. The length of the CDR3 is 16 residues. The CDR3 sequence is CASSLDRVAGSYEQYF. The CDR3 DNA follows: TGTGCCAGCAGCTTAGATCGCGTAGCGGGAAGTTACGAGCAGTACTTC.

The chain combines TRBV2 with TRBJ2-7, with a weak D call TRBD1 (6 bases). Per the germline V gene, CDR1 is SNHLY and CDR2 is FYNNEI. The CDR3 length is 12 residues. V lost 10 bases and J lost 3, with 13 bases in between. CDR3 loop: CATRQVGYEQYF. CDR3 DNA: TGTGCCACCAGACAGGTTGGCTACGAGCAGTACTTC.

The V call is TRBV6-6, the J call TRBJ2-1; the match to TRBD1 covers 9 bases. In germline, CDR1 is MNHNY, CDR2 SVGAGI (reference sequence). The length of the CDR3 is 14 residues. After removal of 4 bases from V and 8 bases from J, the junction contained 6 bases not matched to a gene. The CDR3 here is CASSWTGVRDEQFF. The DNA for the CDR3 is TGTGCCAGCAGTTGGACAGGGGTTCGGGATGAGCAGTTCTTC.

The table lists this clone with a count of one. This chain joins TRBV5-4 and TRBJ1-5; TRBD1 is a possible D gene (6 bases). V was shortened by 4 bases and J by 0 bases, with 14 bases between the two germline ends. The germline V gene has CDR1 SGHNT and CDR2 YYREEE (reference sequence). The CDR3 spans 16 residues. CDR3 DNA sequence: TGTGCCAGCAGCGAAGGGGGGGGCCGTAGCAATCAGCCCCAGCATTTT. This codes for CASSEGGGRSNQPQHF. Looking up the rest from reference TRBV5-4 and TRBJ1-5 gives the full variable domain: ETGVTQSPTHLIKTRGQQVTLRCSSQSGHNTVSWYQQALGQGPQFIFQYYREEENGRGNFPPRFSGLQFPNYSSELNVNALELDDSALYLCASSEGGGRSNQPQHFGDGTRLSIL.

This chain connects TRBV9 to TRBJ2-2, with TRBD2 identical over 10 bases. Germline values: CDR1 SGDLS, CDR2 YYNGEE. The V segment lost 0 bases and the J segment 5 bases; nucleotides outside the gene matches: 4. This CDR3 has 16 residues. In nucleotides, the CDR3 is TGTGCCAGCAGCGTAGGGGCTAGCGGGAGTACCGGGGAGCTGTTTTTT. This encodes CASSVGASGSTGELFF.

The chain employs TRBV4-1 and TRBJ2-3; no reliable D call. The germline V and J ends were trimmed by 0 bases and 4 bases, with 5 bases remaining between them. Looked up from germline, CDR1 is MGHRA and CDR2 is YSYEKL. The CDR3 totals 13 residues. The CDR3 region is CASSQDLPDTQYF. CDR3 nucleotides: TGCGCCAGCAGCCAAGATCTTCCAGATACGCAGTATTTT.

This chain uses TRBV5-1 with TRBJ2-7; TRBD1 aligns across 10 bases. V lost 0 bases, J lost 3 bases, and 6 bases stayed unmatched. The CDR3 spans 16 residues. Germline V lookup: CDR1 SGHRS, CDR2 YFSETQ. CDR3 nucleotides: TGCGCCAGCAGCTTGGCCGTGGGACAGGGGAACTACGAGCAGTACTTC. It specifies CASSLAVGQGNYEQYF.

This chain uses TRBV7-9 with TRBJ1-1; 7 nucleotides line up with TRBD1. Germline values: CDR1 SEHNR, CDR2 FQNEAQ (reference sequence). V was pared by 5 bases and J by 1 base, with 7 bases of the junction left unmatched. This CDR3 has 15 residues. The CDR3 is CASSRGQVQNTEAFF. For the CDR3, the DNA is TGTGCCAGCAGCCGCGGACAGGTTCAGAACACTGAAGCTTTCTTT.

The gene calls are TRBV7-9 and TRBJ1-2; no clear D gene. The V gene lost 1 base and the J gene lost 4 bases, with 7 bases spanning the gap. The V gene's germline CDR1 is SEHNR and CDR2 FQNEAQ (reference sequence). The CDR3 is 13 amino acids. The CDR3 reads CASSLGGGYGYTF. CDR3 DNA sequence: TGTGCCAGCAGCTTAGGAGGAGGCTATGGCTACACCTTC.

This clone was seen a single time. The chain has TRBV9 and TRBJ2-1; a weak D match, TRBD2 (5 bases). CDR1 and CDR2 from the germline V gene are SGDLS and YYNGEE. The CDR3 consists of 15 residues. V shed 4 bases and J shed 2 bases, with 13 bases lying between them. CDR3 sequence reads: CASSLTGVTYNEQFF. The CDR3 bases are TGTGCCAGCAGCCTCACCGGGGTGACCTACAATGAGCAGTTCTTC.

In its sample, this clone was seen once. V gene TRBV6-4 combines with J gene TRBJ2-1; D is uncertain. CDR1 MRHNA and CDR2 SNTAGT come from the germline V gene. This CDR3 has 15 amino acids. Trimming took off 4 bases at V and 0 bases at J, with 10 bases between the two ends. The DNA for the CDR3 is TGTGCCAGCAGTGTTTTACCGAGCTCCTACAATGAGCAGTTCTTC. It specifies CASSVLPSSYNEQFF.

V is TRBV6-5 and J is TRBJ2-7, with D maybe TRBD2 (6 bases). This CDR3 has 14 residues. Germline assignment: CDR1 MNHEY and CDR2 SVGAGI. V was clipped by 6 bases and J by 6 bases, with 18 bases between them. The DNA for the CDR3 is TGTGCCAGCAGCTACCGACTAGACTCCGGCGAGCAGTACTTC. This translates into CASSYRLDSGEQYF.

The chain carries TRBV30 and TRBJ1-1, with D possibly TRBD1 on 5 matching bases. The CDR3 covers 14 residues. CDR1 and CDR2 (germline): GTSNPN, SVGIG (reference sequence). V lost 0 bases, J lost 3 bases, and 11 bases lay in between. CDR3 residues: CAWSVSRVDTEAFF. CDR3 nucleotides: TGTGCCTGGAGTGTAAGCAGGGTGGACACTGAAGCTTTCTTT.

The rearrangement joins TRBV29-1 to TRBJ2-2; D unresolved. CDR1 and CDR2 from the germline V gene are SQVTM and ANQGSEA. CDR3 size: 10 residues. V was pared by 2 bases and J by 7 bases, with 2 bases between. The CDR3 region is CSVEYGELFF. For the CDR3, the DNA is TGCAGCGTTGAATACGGGGAGCTGTTTTTT.

The J gene is TRBJ2-2, the V gene TRBV28; D possibly corresponds to TRBD1 (5 bases). The germline V gene encodes CDR1 MDHEN and CDR2 SYDVKM. Trimming left V 3 bases short and J 8 bases short, with 19 bases between. CDR3 length: 16 amino acids. The CDR3 coding sequence is TGTGCCAGCAGTTTGCGTAGCCGCCGATCAGGGGGGGAGCTGTTTTTT. Translation gives CASSLRSRRSGGELFF.

Concerning this clone: At one end the junction does not follow the germline gene, possibly because of a read error. Within the sample, other DNA sequences also encode this same CDR3. The rearrangement uses TRBV28 and TRBJ2-1; TRBD1 matches 8 bases. The CDR3 consists of 15 residues. Germline values: CDR1 MDHEN, CDR2 SYDVKM. The CDR3 is CASPKDRVSFNEQFF. The CDR3 nucleotides are TGTGCCAGTCCGAAGGACAGGGTGTCCTTCAATGAGCAGTTCTTC. The variable domain in full, completed from reference TRBV28 and TRBJ2-1, reads DVKVTQSSRYLVKRTGEKVFLECVQDMDHENMFWYRQDPGLGLRLIYFSYDVKMKEKGDIPEGYSVSREKKERFSLILESASTNQTSMYLCASPKDRVSFNEQFFGPGTRLTVL.